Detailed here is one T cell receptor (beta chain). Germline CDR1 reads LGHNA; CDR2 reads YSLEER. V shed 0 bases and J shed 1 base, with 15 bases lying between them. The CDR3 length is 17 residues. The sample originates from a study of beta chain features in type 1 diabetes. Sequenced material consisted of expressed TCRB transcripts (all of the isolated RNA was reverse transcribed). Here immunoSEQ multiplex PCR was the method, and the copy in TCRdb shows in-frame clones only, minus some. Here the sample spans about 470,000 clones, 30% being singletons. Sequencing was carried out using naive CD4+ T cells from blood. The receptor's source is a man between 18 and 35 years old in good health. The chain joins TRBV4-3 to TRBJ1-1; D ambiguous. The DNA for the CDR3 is TGCGCCAGCAGCCAAGAAAGTTACGACGGATGGAACACTGAAGCTTTCTTT. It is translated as CASSQESYDGWNTEAFF.